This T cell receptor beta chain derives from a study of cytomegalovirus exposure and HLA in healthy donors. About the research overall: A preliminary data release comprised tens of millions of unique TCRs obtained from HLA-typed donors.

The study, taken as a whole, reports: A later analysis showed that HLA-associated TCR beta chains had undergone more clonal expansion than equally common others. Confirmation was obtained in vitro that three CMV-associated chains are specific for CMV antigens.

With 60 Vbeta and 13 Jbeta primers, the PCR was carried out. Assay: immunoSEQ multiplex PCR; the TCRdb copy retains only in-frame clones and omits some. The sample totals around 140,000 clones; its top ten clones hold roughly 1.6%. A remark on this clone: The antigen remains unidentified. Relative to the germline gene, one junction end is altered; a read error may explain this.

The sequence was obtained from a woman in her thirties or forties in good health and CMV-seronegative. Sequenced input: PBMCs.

Here the CDR3 DNA reads TGTGCCGGCAGCTTAGCGGGACAGGTTACCAACACCGGGGAGCTGTTTTTT. As protein: CAGSLAGQVTNTGELFF. The V gene is TRBV13, the J gene TRBJ2-2, with D perhaps being TRBD1 or TRBD2 (8 bases each). Germline values: CDR1 PRHDT, CDR2 FYEKMQ (reference sequence). The CDR3 extends over 17 amino acids.